What follows describes a single T cell receptor (beta chain). Its specificity is not known. This record belongs to a study of cytomegalovirus exposure and HLA in healthy donors. Study-wide results and limits: The number of N-insertions in an Asian-associated ancestry cluster was reportedly below the roughly 660-donor mean in a later analysis. With later analysis, a missense DCLRE1C variant became linked to TCR beta V- and J-gene trimming.

The germline gives CDR1 SEHNR, CDR2 FQNEAQ (reference sequence). The V end was cut by 5 bases, the J end by 4 bases, with 9 bases between. This CDR3 is built from 13 residues. Primers for the PCR totalled 60 Vbeta and 13 Jbeta. Here immunoSEQ multiplex PCR was the method, and the copy in TCRdb shows in-frame clones only, minus some. The sample has just under 95,000 clones, 77% seen once. The TCR sequence derives from a man over 45 in good health and CMV-seropositive. The chain employs TRBV7-9 and TRBJ1-3, with unresolved D. Sequenced material: PBMCs. The CDR3 nucleotides read TGTGCCAGCAGCCCGAGCGGGGGAAACACCATATATTTT. Protein: CASSPSGGNTIYF.